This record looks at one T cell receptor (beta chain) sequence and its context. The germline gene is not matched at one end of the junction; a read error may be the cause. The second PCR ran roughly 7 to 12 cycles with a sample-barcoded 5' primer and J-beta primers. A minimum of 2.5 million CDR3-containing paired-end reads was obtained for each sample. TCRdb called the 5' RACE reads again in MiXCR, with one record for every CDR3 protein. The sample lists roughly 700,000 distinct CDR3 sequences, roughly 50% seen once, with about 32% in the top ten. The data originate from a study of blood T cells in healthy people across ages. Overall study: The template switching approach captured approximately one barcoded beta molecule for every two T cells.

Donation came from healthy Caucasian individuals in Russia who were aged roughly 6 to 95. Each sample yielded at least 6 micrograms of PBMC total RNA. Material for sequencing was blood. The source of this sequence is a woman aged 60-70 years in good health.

The CDR3: CARSINRDTYNEQFF. CDR3 bases: TGTGCCCGCAGCATAAACAGGGATACGTACAATGAGCAGTTCTTC. This sequence joins TRBV7-2 and TRBJ2-1; D perhaps matches TRBD1 (6 bases). Germline V CDR1 and CDR2: SGHTA, FQGNSA. This CDR3 has 15 residues. Full variable domain (outside the CDR3, taken from reference TRBV7-2 and TRBJ2-1): GAGVSQSPSNKVTEKGKDVELRCDPISGHTALYWYRQSLGQGLEFLIYFQGNSAPDKSGLPSDRFSAERTGGSVSTLTIQRTQQEDSAVYLCARSINRDTYNEQFFGPGTRLTVL.